Shown below are 30 T cell receptor beta chains from a single sample sequenced in a study of CD8+ T cells in alopecia areata. It was cDNA, reverse transcribed from extracted RNA, that served as the sequencing template. Method: immunoSEQ multiplex PCR; TCRdb's copy keeps in-frame clones and lacks some. Of approximately 130,000 clones in the sample, approximately 47% were seen once. The sequencing sample was made of NKG2D-low CD8+ T cells sorted from blood. The receptors here all came from a human donor with alopecia areata.

This clone has only a few counts. The rearrangement uses TRBV28 and TRBJ2-2; D is ambiguous. V lost 6 bases to trimming and J lost 2 bases, with 10 bases between them. Germline assignment: CDR1 MDHEN and CDR2 SYDVKM. This CDR3 spans 14 amino acids. CDR3 protein: CASSPRGNTGELFF. DNA of the CDR3: TGTGCCAGCAGCCCCCGAGGCAACACCGGGGAGCTGTTTTTT.

This clone showed up just a few times. The rearrangement joins TRBV4-3 to TRBJ1-5; a possible D gene is TRBD1 (5 bases). There are 15 residues in the CDR3. V was trimmed by 1 base and J by 3 bases, leaving 10 bases between them. Germline assignment: CDR1 LGHNA and CDR2 YSLEER. DNA for the CDR3: TGCGCCAGCAGCCAAGTAGTGACAGACAATCAGCCCCAGCATTTT. Residues: CASSQVVTDNQPQHF.

This clone was found a few times. This chain uses TRBV29-1 with TRBJ1-1, with D hard to call. CDR1 and CDR2 (germline): SQVTM, ANQGSEA. The CDR3 runs to 12 residues. Trimming stripped 7 bases from V and 0 bases from J, with 9 bases between. CDR3 region: CSGKGLNTEAFF. The DNA for the CDR3 is TGCAGCGGAAAAGGGTTGAACACTGAAGCTTTCTTT.

V usage is TRBV29-1 and J usage is TRBJ1-2; TRBD1 agrees at 8 bases. The CDR3 consists of 14 residues. The germline CDR1 and CDR2 sequences are SQVTM and ANQGSEA. V shed 0 bases, J shed 9 bases, and the junction held 9 bases outside the gene matches. Here the CDR3 DNA reads TGCAGCGTTGAAGATCCGGGACAGGAGGGGAGCTACACCTTC. It yields the protein CSVEDPGQEGSYTF. Drawing the rest from reference TRBV29-1 and TRBJ1-2, the complete variable domain is SAVISQKPSRDICQRGTSLTIQCQVDSQVTMMFWYRQQPGQSLTLIATANQGSEATYESGFVIDKFPISRPNLTFSTLTVSNMSPEDSSIYLCSVEDPGQEGSYTFGSGTRLTVV.

V gene TRBV6-6 combines with J gene TRBJ2-7; 7 nucleotides match TRBD1. Trimming removed 7 bases from V and 3 bases from J; junction bases left unmatched: 9. Germline CDR1 MNHNY, CDR2 SVGAGI (reference sequence). This CDR3 contains 14 residues. CDR3: CASTPTGFDYEQYF. CDR3 coding DNA: TGTGCCAGCACCCCGACAGGGTTCGACTACGAGCAGTACTTC.

This rearrangement joins TRBV5-4 to TRBJ2-7; a possible D gene is TRBD1 (6 bases). V lost 4 bases to trimming and J lost 2 bases, with 13 bases between them. CDR3 length: 14 amino acids. Germline values: CDR1 SGHNT, CDR2 YYREEE (reference sequence). In DNA, the CDR3 is TGTGCCAGCAGCCATTCGGACAGCCCCTACGAGCAGTACTTC. It codes for CASSHSDSPYEQYF. The full variable domain, in which reference TRBV5-4 and TRBJ2-7 provide the parts outside the CDR3, is ETGVTQSPTHLIKTRGQQVTLRCSSQSGHNTVSWYQQALGQGPQFIFQYYREEENGRGNFPPRFSGLQFPNYSSELNVNALELDDSALYLCASSHSDSPYEQYFGPGTRLTVT.

CDR3 protein: CASSSSGVDTQYF. Here the CDR3 DNA reads TGTGCCAGCAGTTCCTCGGGGGTGGATACGCAGTATTTT. The chain couples TRBV28 to TRBJ2-3; D possibly corresponds to TRBD2 (6 bases). The CDR3 is made up of 13 amino acids. Germline lookup yields CDR1 MDHEN and CDR2 SYDVKM. Trimming took off 4 bases at V and 6 bases at J, with 11 bases between the two ends.

The rearrangement uses TRBV29-1 and TRBJ2-7; maybe TRBD1 (5 bases). The germline CDR1 and CDR2 sequences are SQVTM and ANQGSEA. Between the trimmed V and J ends, which lost 7 bases and 0 bases, there was a span of 13 bases. The CDR3 contains 13 residues. CDR3 region: CSANRIDSYEQYF. The CDR3 DNA follows: TGCAGCGCAAACAGGATAGACTCCTACGAGCAGTACTTC.

The V call is TRBV6-1, the J call TRBJ2-2; D could derive from TRBD1 or TRBD2 (6 bases each). There are 16 residues in the CDR3. The ends were cut back, 2 bases at V and 3 bases at J, with 13 bases in the middle. Germline-derived CDR1 and CDR2 are MNHNS and SASEGT. This chain's CDR3 is CASSEYGGGYTGELFF. The CDR3 bases are TGTGCCAGCAGTGAATATGGAGGGGGATACACCGGGGAGCTGTTTTTT.

The chain couples TRBV30 to TRBJ2-3; TRBD2 matches at 10 bases. J was trimmed by 2 bases and V by 5 bases; bases with no gene match: 10. Germline V gene sequence: CDR1 GTSNPN, CDR2 SVGIG (reference sequence). CDR3 length equals 16 residues. The CDR3 is CAWGGLAGEFTDTQYF. CDR3 nucleotides: TGTGCCTGGGGCGGTCTAGCGGGGGAGTTCACAGATACGCAGTATTTT.

This rearrangement joins TRBV10-2 to TRBJ2-2; unclear D gene. The CDR3 consists of 11 residues. Deletions cut 10 bases from V and 2 bases from J, with 5 bases between. Germline V lookup: CDR1 WSHSY, CDR2 SAAADI. CDR3 nucleotides: TGCGCCACCTCAAACACCGGGGAGCTGTTTTTT. The encoded protein is CATSNTGELFF.

This clone was seen more than once but under ten times. The chain couples TRBV14 to TRBJ1-1; no firm D call. Germline V gives CDR1 SGHDN, CDR2 FVKESK. The CDR3 consists of 12 residues. The V end was cut by 4 bases, the J end by 5 bases, with 8 bases between. The CDR3 DNA is TGTGCCAGCAGCCCCTCGAGTACTGAAGCTTTCTTT. Amino acids: CASSPSSTEAFF.

The genes are TRBV27 and TRBJ1-2; 9 bases match TRBD1. V shed 5 bases, J shed 4 bases, and the junction held 5 bases outside the gene matches. Germline CDR1 and CDR2: MNHEY and SMNVEV (reference sequence). There are 14 residues in the CDR3. The CDR3 region has the DNA TGTGCCAGCAGTACCCGGACAGGGGCCTATGGCTACACCTTC. Its protein is CASSTRTGAYGYTF.

This clone was seen a handful of times. The J gene is TRBJ2-3, the V gene TRBV29-1; D is possibly TRBD1 or TRBD2 (5 bases each). This CDR3 spans 15 amino acids. V lost 6 bases and J lost 6, with 22 bases in between. Germline V gene lookup returns CDR1 SQVTM and CDR2 ANQGSEA. The CDR3 protein is CSVIDGTSVRDTQYF. The CDR3 DNA is TGCAGCGTGATAGACGGGACGTCCGTCCGGGATACGCAGTATTTT.

A few counts support this clone. The chain links TRBV7-6 to TRBJ2-1, with no clear D. The CDR3 is 12 residues long. Germline CDR1 is SGHVS and CDR2 is FNYEAQ. Deletions cut 5 bases from V and 6 bases from J, with 8 bases between. The CDR3 loop reads CASSLRINEQFF. The CDR3 DNA is TGTGCCAGCAGCCTCCGGATCAATGAGCAGTTCTTC.

The rearrangement joins TRBV2 to TRBJ2-7, with 8 bases lining up with TRBD1. Trimming removed 4 bases from V and 4 bases from J; junction bases left unmatched: 9. The CDR3 length is 15 residues. Germline V gene data show CDR1 as SNHLY and CDR2 as FYNNEI. The CDR3 DNA reads TGTGCCAGCAGTGTGACGAGACAGGGGAGTTACGAGCAGTACTTC. The encoded protein is CASSVTRQGSYEQYF.

The chain combines TRBV6-6 with TRBJ2-7; D is ambiguous. Trimming shortened V by 6 bases and J by 2 bases, and 11 bases separated the two germline ends. Germline V gene data show CDR1 as MNHNY and CDR2 as SVGAGI (reference sequence). This CDR3 is built from 13 residues. CDR3 sequence (DNA): TGTGCCAGCAGCCACAGTTCCACCTACGAGCAGTACTTC. Its translation: CASSHSSTYEQYF.

The V and J genes are TRBV30 and TRBJ1-1; a possible D gene is TRBD1 (5 bases). The CDR3 contains 12 residues. V lost 5 bases, J lost 3 bases, and 10 bases lay in between. Looked up from germline, CDR1 is GTSNPN and CDR2 is SVGIG (reference sequence). The CDR3 here is CAWGVRDTEAFF. As DNA, the CDR3 is TGTGCCTGGGGGGTCAGGGACACTGAAGCTTTCTTT.

The chain uses TRBV2 and TRBJ2-7; 7 bases fit TRBD2. Trimming at V came to 8 bases and at J to 1 base, leaving 8 bases not matched to a gene. In germline, CDR1 is SNHLY, CDR2 FYNNEI. This CDR3 region has 14 residues. CDR3 coding DNA: TGTGCCAGCCGCCCTAGCGGCCTGTCCTACGAGCAGTACTTC. Protein: CASRPSGLSYEQYF.

The chain links TRBV30 to TRBJ2-3; no clear D. The CDR3 is 14 amino acids. Trimming took off 0 bases at V and 3 bases at J, with 10 bases between the two ends. CDR1 and CDR2 from the germline V gene are GTSNPN and SVGIG (reference sequence). For the CDR3, the DNA is TGTGCCTGGAGTGTACTGGATGCGACAGATACGCAGTATTTT. It codes for CAWSVLDATDTQYF.

On this clone itself: The same CDR3 also results from other DNA sequences found in this sample. The chain employs TRBV30 and TRBJ2-6; D call uncertain. CDR1 is GTSNPN, CDR2 SVGIG, per germline (reference sequence). The CDR3 has 13 amino acids. Trimming left V 0 bases short and J 1 base short, with 1 base between. This CDR3 reads CAWSVSGANVLTF. Here the CDR3 DNA reads TGTGCCTGGAGTGTATCTGGGGCCAACGTCCTGACTTTC.

This clone was observed a handful of times. The chain couples TRBV29-1 to TRBJ2-2; D perhaps matches TRBD1 (5 bases). V lost 3 bases and J lost 3, with 11 bases in between. CDR1 is SQVTM and CDR2 is ANQGSEA in the germline V gene. The CDR3 runs to 14 residues. CDR3 nucleotide sequence: TGCAGCGTTGACAGGGTTGGCGACACCGGGGAGCTGTTTTTT. As protein: CSVDRVGDTGELFF.

This clone was seen just once. The chain has TRBV27 and TRBJ2-7, with D perhaps TRBD1 (6 bases). The CDR3 runs 14 residues. Germline CDR1 is MNHEY and CDR2 is SMNVEV (reference sequence). V was shortened by 5 bases and J by 3 bases, with 14 bases between the two germline ends. The CDR3 region has the DNA TGTGCCAGCAGTCCAGAGGGACACCACTACGAGCAGTACTTC. It is translated as CASSPEGHHYEQYF.

The chain has TRBV30 and TRBJ2-6, with 9 nucleotides matching TRBD2. Germline V CDR1 and CDR2: GTSNPN, SVGIG (reference sequence). The ends lost 3 bases at V and 4 bases at J; junction bases unmatched: 7. This CDR3 contains 16 residues. The CDR3 spells CAWRRTSVSGANVLTF. The CDR3, as DNA: TGTGCCTGGAGACGGACTAGCGTGTCAGGGGCCAACGTCCTGACTTTC.

The CDR3 region is CSGSRGVVGTGELFF. As DNA, the CDR3 is TGCAGCGGGAGTCGAGGGGTCGTTGGCACCGGGGAGCTGTTTTTT. The chain is built from TRBV29-1 and TRBJ2-2, with D perhaps being TRBD1 or TRBD2 (5 bases each). V lost 7 bases and J 4 bases, leaving 19 bases between the germline ends. From germline, CDR1 is SQVTM and CDR2 ANQGSEA. The CDR3 has 15 amino acids.

The CDR3 region has the DNA TGTGCCAGCAGCGATGTTGGGAGGGGAGAGACCCAGTACTTC. Encoded protein: CASSDVGRGETQYF. The genes are TRBV5-6 and TRBJ2-5; 7 nucleotides match TRBD2. This CDR3 region has 14 residues. Germline V lookup: CDR1 SGHDT, CDR2 YYEEEE. The V and J ends lost 4 bases and 4 bases, in that order; junction bases with no gene match: 7. Drawing the rest from reference TRBV5-6 and TRBJ2-5, the complete variable domain is DAGVTQSPTHLIKTRGQQVTLRCSPKSGHDTVSWYQQALGQGPQFIFQYYEEEERQRGNFPDRFSGHQFPNYSSELNVNALLLGDSALYLCASSDVGRGETQYFGPGTRLLVL.

J is TRBJ2-7 and V is TRBV30, with 8 bases that match TRBD1. CDR3 length: 13 residues. J gave up 4 bases and V 4 bases, and 6 bases lay outside the gene matches. Germline V lookup: CDR1 GTSNPN, CDR2 SVGIG (reference sequence). This CDR3 reads CAWTDRVGYEQYF. In DNA, the CDR3 is TGTGCCTGGACGGACAGGGTGGGGTACGAGCAGTACTTC.

The chain joins TRBV5-1 to TRBJ2-7; maybe TRBD1 (6 bases). CDR1 is SGHRS and CDR2 is YFSETQ in the germline V gene. This CDR3 contains 12 residues. V was shortened by 6 bases and J by 3 bases, with 10 bases between the two germline ends. The CDR3 loop reads CASTGQSYEQYF. As DNA, the CDR3 is TGCGCCAGCACTGGACAGAGCTACGAGCAGTACTTC.

The CDR3, as DNA: TGCAGCGCCGGGACCCCACAAGCTTTCTTT. This encodes CSAGTPQAFF. J is TRBJ1-1 and V is TRBV29-1; D perhaps matches TRBD1 (5 bases). The CDR3 runs to 10 residues. Germline CDR1 SQVTM, CDR2 ANQGSEA. The ends were cut back, 7 bases at V and 9 bases at J, with 12 bases in the middle.

The chain employs TRBV5-1 and TRBJ2-1; D unclear. Germline lookup yields CDR1 SGHRS and CDR2 YFSETQ. Trimming shortened V by 7 bases and J by 7 bases, and 15 bases separated the two germline ends. The CDR3 consists of 13 residues. The chain's CDR3 is CASGTPLGNEQFF. As DNA, the CDR3 is TGCGCCAGCGGAACGCCCTTAGGGAATGAGCAGTTCTTC.